This TCR beta chain originates from a study of T cell responses to AZD1222 COVID-19 vaccine. Regarding the study as a whole: Repertoire collection took place solely once the T cell response had peaked. Dominant CD4 TCR responses targeted spike regions 160-218 and 743-854. The study found Spike-specific TCR breadth and depth rose after two AZD1222 doses. Nearly half of the spike-specific TCRs reportedly recognize variant regions that carry no mutations.

The assay was immunoSEQ multiplex PCR, and TCRdb's table has in-frame clones only and misses some. The sample carries 84,000 or so clones, about 88% recorded once. The CDR3 loop spans 13 amino acids. CDR1 LNHDA and CDR2 SQIVND come from the germline V gene (reference sequence). V lost 8 bases, J lost 3 bases, and 11 bases lay in between. In the case of this clone: Its antigen remains unknown.

The rearrangement links TRBV19 to TRBJ2-1; a weak D match, TRBD2 (7 bases). This TCR was sampled from an adult in good health. The specimen comprised peripheral blood, sampled on day 0 of AZD1222 vaccination. The CDR3 sequence is CASGGGLYNEQFF. In DNA form, the CDR3 reads TGTGCCAGTGGGGGGGGCCTCTACAATGAGCAGTTCTTC.